These 20 T cell receptor beta chains share one sample of origin, sequenced in a study of radiotherapy plus CTLA-4 blockade in lung cancer. Sequencing used immunoSEQ multiplex PCR; TCRdb keeps in-frame clones, though not all of them. The sample has fewer than 75,000 clones, about nine tenths seen once. This specimen consisted of peripheral blood, obtained from a patient treated with radiotherapy plus ipilimumab. The receptor source for this set is a human donor with non-small cell lung cancer that progressed on radiotherapy plus ipilimumab.

The gene calls are TRBV9 and TRBJ2-6; D may be TRBD1 (6 bases). V was clipped by 5 bases and J by 3 bases, with 9 bases between them. The germline CDR1 and CDR2 sequences are SGDLS and YYNGEE. The CDR3 sequence is 14 residues long. CDR3 sequence: CASSTGSGANVLTF. The CDR3 nucleotides read TGTGCCAGCAGTACAGGGAGTGGGGCCAACGTCCTGACTTTC.

The rearrangement joins TRBV27 to TRBJ2-1, with 9 bases fitting TRBD1. CDR1 and CDR2 from the germline V gene are MNHEY and SMNVEV (reference sequence). This CDR3 is 13 amino acids long. The J segment lost 6 bases and the V segment lost 5 bases, leaving 2 bases of the junction unmatched. Written as DNA, the CDR3 is TGTGCCAGCAGTATGACAGGGGGCAATGAGCAGTTCTTC. Encoded protein: CASSMTGGNEQFF.

The chain recombines TRBV6-4 with TRBJ2-7, with 15 bases aligning to TRBD2. This CDR3 region has 18 residues. CDR1 is MRHNA, CDR2 SNTAGT, per germline. The V segment lost 6 bases and the J segment 4 bases; nucleotides outside the gene matches: 13. The CDR3 sequence is CASRGGLAGGPEKYEQYV. The CDR3 DNA follows: TGTGCCAGCAGGGGAGGACTAGCGGGAGGGCCGGAAAAGTACGAGCAGTACGTC.

The chain recombines TRBV10-1 with TRBJ2-3; 10 bases match TRBD2. CDR3 size: 15 residues. Germline lookup yields CDR1 WNHNN and CDR2 SYGVQD (reference sequence). The ends lost 4 bases at V and 9 bases at J; junction bases unmatched: 10. CDR3 residues: CASSVAGGPQSTQYF. In DNA, the CDR3 is TGCGCCAGCAGTGTAGCGGGGGGACCGCAGTCGACGCAGTATTTT.

This clone was observed a handful of times. V and J are TRBV15 and TRBJ1-5; TRBD1 is a possible D gene (5 bases). V lost 0 bases, J lost 1 base, and 10 bases lay in between. The CDR3 extends over 16 amino acids. The V gene's germline CDR1 is LNHNV and CDR2 YYDKDF (reference sequence). CDR3 DNA sequence: TGTGCCACCAGCAGAGAGGCGCGACAGAGCAATCAGCCCCAGCATTTT. This gives the protein CATSREARQSNQPQHF. The full variable domain, its missing parts supplied by reference TRBV15 and TRBJ1-5, is DAMVIQNPRYQVTQFGKPVTLSCSQTLNHNVMYWYQQKSSQAPKLLFHYYDKDFNNEADTPDNFQSRRPNTSFCFLDIRSPGLGDTAMYLCATSREARQSNQPQHFGDGTRLSIL.

This clone showed up just a few times. The chain has TRBV6-6 and TRBJ2-7, with 10 bases fitting TRBD1. CDR3 length equals 15 residues. Trimming removed 3 bases from V and 5 bases from J; junction bases left unmatched: 7. From germline, CDR1 is MNHNY and CDR2 SVGAGI (reference sequence). CDR3 protein: CASSYVGGQGDEQYF. In DNA, the CDR3 is TGTGCCAGCAGTTATGTTGGAGGACAGGGGGACGAGCAGTACTTC.

This clone was observed a handful of times. This chain connects TRBV7-3 to TRBJ1-1; D not certain. V was pared by 5 bases and J by 7 bases, with 14 bases between. The germline CDR1 and CDR2 sequences are SGHTA and FQGTGA. The CDR3 length is 13 residues. The CDR3 bases are TGTGCCAGCAGCCCAACTCCCAGTGGTGAAGCTTTCTTT. It translates to CASSPTPSGEAFF.

The J gene is TRBJ2-7, the V gene TRBV6-6; D uncertain. Germline CDR1 reads MNHNY; CDR2 reads SVGAGI (reference sequence). This CDR3 is 13 amino acids long. V lost 7 bases, J lost 1 base, and 11 bases lay in between. CDR3: CASKVGGSYEQYV. The CDR3 nucleotides are TGTGCCAGCAAGGTTGGTGGTTCCTACGAGCAGTACGTC.

The V gene is TRBV30, the J gene TRBJ2-7; maybe TRBD1 (6 bases). This CDR3 contains 15 residues. Germline lookup yields CDR1 GTSNPN and CDR2 SVGIG (reference sequence). V was cut by 0 bases and J by 0 bases, with 12 bases left in between. CDR3 coding DNA: TGTGCCTGGAGTGTACCGGACAGACTCTCCTACGAGCAGTACGTC. As protein: CAWSVPDRLSYEQYV.

The chain uses TRBV10-3 and TRBJ1-3; no clear D. This CDR3 contains 15 residues. Trimming left V 0 bases short and J 2 bases short, with 8 bases between. Germline loops: CDR1 ENHRY, CDR2 SYGVKD. The CDR3 nucleotides are TGTGCCATCAGTGAGTCGTTATGGGCTGGAAACACCATATATTTT. Its translation is CAISESLWAGNTIYF.

This clone was detected only once. This chain uses TRBV6-6 with TRBJ2-1, with 9 bases fitting TRBD2. Germline CDR1 and CDR2: MNHNY and SVGAGI (reference sequence). Trimming took 6 bases from V and 16 from J; bases not matched to a gene: 19. CDR3 length: 15 amino acids. CDR3 residues: CASSDINASGAPQFF. DNA of the CDR3: TGTGCCAGCAGCGACATTAACGCTAGCGGGGCCCCTCAATTCTTC.

This chain uses TRBV28 with TRBJ1-2; 7 bases fit TRBD1. CDR3 length equals 13 residues. Germline V gene data show CDR1 as MDHEN and CDR2 as SYDVKM. J was trimmed by 8 bases and V by 2 bases; bases with no gene match: 5. In DNA, the CDR3 is TGTGCCAGCAGTTTAGAGAGGGGGCAGGGCTACACCTTC. Its translation: CASSLERGQGYTF.

This clone came up once. The chain uses TRBV7-2 and TRBJ2-6; D unresolved. V lost 5 bases and J lost 0, with 5 bases in between. The CDR3 has 14 amino acids. The germline V gene encodes CDR1 SGHTA and CDR2 FQGNSA. In DNA form, the CDR3 reads TGTGCCAGCAGCCGCCGCTCTGGGGCCAACGTCCTGACTTTC. It translates to CASSRRSGANVLTF.

CDR3 nucleotides: TGCGCCAGCAGCCAAGTTGACTTAGTAACCTACAATGAGCAGTTCTTC. It yields the protein CASSQVDLVTYNEQFF. The V and J genes are TRBV4-1 and TRBJ2-1; D remains unclear. CDR1 MGHRA and CDR2 YSYEKL come from the germline V gene. This CDR3 comprises 16 residues. V was shortened by 1 base and J by 2 bases, with 12 bases between the two germline ends.

The V gene is TRBV19, the J gene TRBJ2-3; D gene uncertain. Looked up from germline, CDR1 is LNHDA and CDR2 is SQIVND (reference sequence). The CDR3 is 14 residues long. V lost 5 bases and J lost 0, with 9 bases in between. In DNA, the CDR3 is TGTGCCAGTAGTCGGCAGGTTAGCACAGATACGCAGTATTTT. It specifies CASSRQVSTDTQYF.

CDR3 sequence (DNA): TGTGCCATCACCGGGGAACGCAATCAGCCCCAGCATTTT. It is translated as CAITGERNQPQHF. This chain joins TRBV10-3 and TRBJ1-5; the D is unclear. Looked up from germline, CDR1 is ENHRY and CDR2 is SYGVKD. The CDR3 is made up of 13 amino acids. Trimming took 7 bases from V and 2 from J, leaving 9 bases between them.

The chain has TRBV18 and TRBJ1-3, with TRBD1 as a possible D gene (5 bases). This CDR3 has 17 residues. Germline CDR1 and CDR2: KGHSH and LQKENI. V was trimmed by 0 bases and J by 2 bases, leaving 14 bases between them. The CDR3 loop reads CASSPPGQGVAGNTIYF. The DNA for the CDR3 is TGTGCCAGCTCACCACCGGGGCAGGGAGTTGCTGGAAACACCATATATTTT.

The CDR3 region is CASSQVKSYEQYF. CDR3 bases: TGCGCCAGCAGCCAAGTTAAGTCCTACGAGCAGTACTTC. The rearrangement links TRBV4-1 to TRBJ2-7; no clear D gene. The CDR3 has 13 amino acids. Trimming left V 1 base short and J 1 base short, with 5 bases between. Germline CDR1 and CDR2: MGHRA and YSYEKL.

The chain uses TRBV18 and TRBJ2-1, with D hard to call. The germline gives CDR1 KGHSH, CDR2 LQKENI. With 1 base removed from V and 7 bases from J, the gap between germline ends came to 2 bases. The CDR3 runs 11 residues. The CDR3 coding sequence is TGTGCCAGCTCACCACTAAATGAGCAGTTCTTC. Translation: CASSPLNEQFF.

This sequence joins TRBV27 and TRBJ2-2; no reliable D call. This CDR3 has 13 residues. Trimming shortened V by 4 bases and J by 5 bases, and 8 bases separated the two germline ends. Germline CDR1 MNHEY, CDR2 SMNVEV (reference sequence). CDR3 DNA sequence: TGTGCCAGCAGTTGGTCTGCGACCGGGGAGCTGTTTTTT. It translates to CASSWSATGELFF.